This T cell receptor (beta chain) was obtained from a study of cytomegalovirus exposure and HLA in healthy donors. Overall study context: Out of roughly 170 million T cells, an earlier analysis found fewer than 140 million unique TCR beta sequences in total.

Use of 60 Vbeta and 13 Jbeta primers characterized the PCR. Using immunoSEQ multiplex PCR, the repertoire was profiled, and TCRdb retains in-frame clones only, with some absent. The sample contains 150,000 to 200,000 clones, around 77% of which appear only once. Note on this clone: Its antigen is not known.

The CDR3 covers 15 residues. Unmatched junction bases numbered 6, after V lost 5 bases and J lost 2 bases. From germline, CDR1 is MNHEY and CDR2 SMNVEV (reference sequence). Study-wide findings and caveats: Several of the most significant clusters were apparently associated with common viral pathogens in a later analysis.

These donors counted as nominally healthy when sampled, but unrecorded immune exposures were likely. The clonotype was recovered from a man aged 55 to 69 in good health and CMV-seronegative. Sequenced: PBMCs. This chain links TRBV27 with TRBJ2-5; the match to TRBD1 covers 9 bases. CDR3 protein: CASSGQGMGQETQYF. CDR3 coding DNA: TGTGCCAGCAGTGGACAGGGGATGGGTCAAGAGACCCAGTACTTC.